These 24 T cell receptor beta chains originate from one sample sequenced in a study of blood T cell repertoires in COVID-19. The method was immunoSEQ multiplex PCR; TCRdb's version includes in-frame clones alone and lacks a portion of them. The sample has about 33,000 clones, 90% seen once; the top ten hold 12%. Material: peripheral blood. The receptors stem from a human donor in a cohort sampled during active COVID-19.

This chain joins TRBV5-6 and TRBJ2-7, with 10 bases lining up with TRBD1. The CDR3 has 16 amino acids. The V segment lost 4 bases and the J segment 2 bases; nucleotides outside the gene matches: 9. CDR1 SGHDT and CDR2 YYEEEE come from the germline V gene. For the CDR3, the DNA is TGTGCCAGCAGCGGGACCGGGACAGGGGTTCCCTACGAGCAGTACTTC. It translates to CASSGTGTGVPYEQYF.

This clone was seen once. The sample carries other DNA sequences with the same CDR3. CDR3 nucleotide sequence: TGTGCCAGCAGCCCTCGCGGAGGTCCTTATAGCAATCAGCCCCAGCATTTT. Its protein product is CASSPRGGPYSNQPQHF. The J gene is TRBJ1-5, the V gene TRBV7-2; D gene ambiguous. The CDR3 has 17 amino acids. V was clipped by 5 bases and J by 0 bases, with 17 bases between them. CDR1 SGHTA and CDR2 FQGNSA come from the germline V gene.

The chain couples TRBV5-1 to TRBJ2-3; D perhaps matches TRBD1 (6 bases). The CDR3 loop spans 14 amino acids. V lost 3 bases to trimming and J lost 5 bases, with 13 bases between them. Per germline, CDR1 SGHRS and CDR2 YFSETQ. The CDR3 nucleotides read TGCGCCAGCAGCTCCGCACAGGGAAAAGATACGCAGTATTTT. Amino acids: CASSSAQGKDTQYF.

This rearrangement joins TRBV5-1 to TRBJ1-1; D not resolved. The CDR3 contains 14 residues. Per the germline V gene, CDR1 is SGHRS and CDR2 is YFSETQ. V lost 1 base and J 2 bases, leaving 9 bases between the germline ends. The CDR3 region is CASSLSQSNTEAFF. The CDR3 nucleotides are TGCGCCAGCAGCTTGTCGCAGTCTAACACTGAAGCTTTCTTT.

The V call is TRBV27, the J call TRBJ1-2, with D possibly matching TRBD1 (6 bases). The CDR3 sequence is 15 residues long. V lost 10 bases and J lost 0, with 18 bases in between. Germline V gene data show CDR1 as MNHEY and CDR2 as SMNVEV (reference sequence). The CDR3 sequence is CATKGVEGPNYGYTF. The CDR3, as DNA: TGTGCCACTAAGGGGGTGGAAGGGCCTAACTATGGCTACACCTTC.

This clone was detected only once. The rearrangement joins TRBV15 to TRBJ2-5, with D possibly TRBD2 on 6 matching bases. The CDR3 runs 17 residues. Germline V lookup: CDR1 LNHNV, CDR2 YYDKDF (reference sequence). Between the trimmed V and J ends, which lost 0 bases and 5 bases, there was a span of 19 bases. The CDR3 DNA reads TGTGCCACCAGCAGAGATAGGGAGAGGGGCCGGGAGGAGACCCAGTACTTC. This gives the protein CATSRDRERGREETQYF. The full variable domain, completed using reference TRBV15 and TRBJ2-5, is DAMVIQNPRYQVTQFGKPVTLSCSQTLNHNVMYWYQQKSSQAPKLLFHYYDKDFNNEADTPDNFQSRRPNTSFCFLDIRSPGLGDTAMYLCATSRDRERGREETQYFGPGTRLLVL.

V usage is TRBV11-2 and J usage is TRBJ1-2; 8 positions agree with TRBD1. The germline gives CDR1 SGHAT, CDR2 FQNNGV. This CDR3 contains 13 residues. Trimming removed 5 bases from V and 8 bases from J; junction bases left unmatched: 7. As DNA, the CDR3 is TGTGCCAGCAGCCTCGACAGGGGAGACGGCTACACCTTC. Its translation: CASSLDRGDGYTF.

V usage is TRBV15 and J usage is TRBJ2-6; D not resolved. The CDR3 is 16 amino acids. The V and J ends lost 0 bases and 0 bases respectively, with 6 bases between them. The V gene's germline CDR1 is LNHNV and CDR2 YYDKDF (reference sequence). CDR3 in DNA: TGTGCCACCAGCAGAGACACAGCCTCTGGGGCCAACGTCCTGACTTTC. Amino acids: CATSRDTASGANVLTF.

This clone was seen only once. The chain recombines TRBV13 with TRBJ2-7, with 11 bases matching TRBD2. The CDR3 totals 15 residues. After removal of 4 bases from V and 2 bases from J, the junction contained 4 bases not matched to a gene. The germline V gene encodes CDR1 PRHDT and CDR2 FYEKMQ (reference sequence). CDR3 DNA: TGTGCCAGCAGCTACGGGACTAGCGGACCCTACGAGCAGTACTTC. Amino acids: CASSYGTSGPYEQYF.

This sequence joins TRBV3-1 (or the pseudogene TRBV3-2) and TRBJ1-2; a weak D match, TRBD1 (5 bases). Trimming left V 1 base short and J 13 bases short, with 13 bases between. Germline CDR1 is LGHDT and CDR2 is YNNKEL (reference sequence). The length of the CDR3 is 12 residues. The chain's CDR3 is CASSQGQGKCTF. The CDR3 region has the DNA TGTGCCAGCAGCCAAGGCCAGGGTAAGTGCACCTTC.

The chain employs TRBV6-5 and TRBJ2-7, with 8 bases matching TRBD2. V shed 0 bases, J shed 3 bases, and the junction held 7 bases outside the gene matches. Germline-derived CDR1 and CDR2 are MNHEY and SVGAGI. The CDR3 extends over 16 amino acids. The CDR3 nucleotides are TGTGCCAGCAGTTACTCGGGATTAGCGGGACACTACGAGCAGTACTTC. Protein sequence: CASSYSGLAGHYEQYF.

The genes are TRBV19 and TRBJ2-5, with TRBD1 matching 8 bases. The CDR3 is made up of 13 amino acids. Germline CDR1 LNHDA, CDR2 SQIVND (reference sequence). CDR3 nucleotide sequence: TGTTCGACCGGGACAGGCGCTAAAGAGACCCAGTACTTC. The encoded protein is CSTGTGAKETQYF.

CDR3 loop: CASSPRTSGRAYNEQFF. The CDR3 DNA reads TGTGCCAGCAGTCCTCGGACTAGCGGGAGGGCCTACAATGAGCAGTTCTTC. The chain has TRBV28 and TRBJ2-1; 15 bases map to TRBD2. J was trimmed by 2 bases and V by 5 bases; bases with no gene match: 4. Germline assignment: CDR1 MDHEN and CDR2 SYDVKM. CDR3 length: 17 residues.

The chain joins TRBV5-1 to TRBJ1-4; TRBD1 matches at 8 bases. The CDR3 contains 15 residues. V lost 0 bases to trimming and J lost 7 bases; unmatched junction nucleotides: 5. Germline loops: CDR1 SGHRS, CDR2 YFSETQ. The CDR3 DNA is TGCGCCAGCAGCTTGGTGGCAGGGGGCCGTGAAAAACTGTTTTTT. Encoded protein: CASSLVAGGREKLFF.

The rearrangement links TRBV2 to TRBJ2-7, with 8 bases fitting TRBD1. The CDR3 is 13 amino acids. With 4 bases clipped from V and 6 bases from J, the junction kept 5 bases outside the gene matches. Per germline, CDR1 SNHLY and CDR2 FYNNEI. The CDR3 is CASSGRGRVEQYF. CDR3 bases: TGTGCCAGCAGTGGCAGGGGGCGAGTCGAGCAGTACTTC.

The chain joins TRBV19 to TRBJ1-1; TRBD1 is a possible D gene (5 bases). The germline V gene has CDR1 LNHDA and CDR2 SQIVND (reference sequence). Trimming pared 3 bases from V and 7 bases from J, leaving 12 bases between. CDR3 length: 13 residues. CDR3 region: CASSILGGVEAFF. The CDR3 DNA is TGTGCCAGTAGTATCTTGGGGGGGGTTGAAGCTTTCTTT.

CDR3 bases: TGTGCCTGGAGTGAGACAGGGTGGGAGCAGTTCTTC. This codes for CAWSETGWEQFF. The chain couples TRBV30 to TRBJ2-1, with 7 bases that match TRBD1. The CDR3 is made up of 12 amino acids. Per the germline V gene, CDR1 is GTSNPN and CDR2 is SVGIG (reference sequence). J gave up 10 bases and V 1 base, and 4 bases lay outside the gene matches.

The chain carries TRBV10-3 and TRBJ2-7, with 11 bases identical to TRBD2. Germline V gene lookup returns CDR1 ENHRY and CDR2 SYGVKD. Losses at the gene ends were 11 bases for V and 5 bases for J; bases not matched to a gene: 8. This CDR3 region has 13 residues. CDR3 region: CAASGTSGDEQYF. The CDR3 DNA reads TGTGCCGCCTCCGGGACTAGCGGCGACGAGCAGTACTTC.

The chain links TRBV3-1 (or the pseudogene TRBV3-2) to TRBJ2-1, with TRBD2 identical over 12 bases. Germline CDR1 LGHDT, CDR2 YNNKEL (reference sequence). V trimming: 1 base; J trimming: 9 bases; junction bases outside the gene matches: 13. This CDR3 spans 18 amino acids. CDR3 residues: CASSQVNIGASGRGEQFF. The DNA for the CDR3 is TGTGCCAGCAGCCAAGTGAACATTGGGGCTAGCGGGAGGGGTGAGCAGTTCTTC.

The V gene is TRBV2, the J gene TRBJ1-4; 10 positions match TRBD1. The CDR3 consists of 13 residues. V lost 7 bases, J lost 8 bases, and 4 bases stayed unmatched. The germline V gene encodes CDR1 SNHLY and CDR2 FYNNEI. The CDR3 coding sequence is TGTGCCAGCACCAGACAGGGGGCCGAAAAACTGTTTTTT. The encoded protein is CASTRQGAEKLFF. Full variable domain (missing parts from reference TRBV2 and TRBJ1-4): EPEVTQTPSHQVTQMGQEVILRCVPISNHLYFYWYRQILGQKVEFLVSFYNNEISEKSEIFDDQFSVERPDGSNFTLKIRSTKLEDSAMYFCASTRQGAEKLFFGSGTQLSVL.

V and J are TRBV4-3 and TRBJ1-2, with D possibly matching TRBD1 (6 bases). Germline CDR1 is LGHNA and CDR2 is YSLEER. The CDR3 loop spans 16 amino acids. The germline V and J ends were trimmed by 0 bases and 2 bases, with 13 bases remaining between them. CDR3 nucleotide sequence: TGCGCCAGCAGCCAAGATCTTGTCGGGACAAACTATGGCTACACCTTC. It encodes CASSQDLVGTNYGYTF.

The CDR3 is CASSPRGRDNSPLHF. The CDR3 region has the DNA TGTGCCAGCAGCCCCAGGGGGCGAGACAATTCACCCCTCCACTTT. The genes are TRBV7-9 and TRBJ1-6, with 8 bases identical to TRBD1. The CDR3 is 15 residues long. After removal of 5 bases from V and 7 bases from J, the junction contained 7 bases not matched to a gene. Germline CDR1 is SEHNR and CDR2 is FQNEAQ (reference sequence).

The chain carries TRBV6-5 and TRBJ1-1, with TRBD1 identical over 11 bases. The CDR3 length is 14 residues. The V and J ends lost 2 bases and 11 bases, in that order; junction bases with no gene match: 7. Germline V CDR1 and CDR2: MNHEY, SVGAGI. CDR3 amino acids: CASSYTGQGASAFF. In DNA, the CDR3 is TGTGCCAGCAGTTACACCGGACAGGGGGCAAGTGCTTTCTTT.

The chain uses TRBV19 and TRBJ2-5, with a weak D call TRBD1 (5 bases). The CDR3 has 14 residues. V lost 7 bases to trimming and J lost 4 bases, with 16 bases between them. CDR1 and CDR2 from the germline V gene are LNHDA and SQIVND (reference sequence). This chain's CDR3 is CASKGWQGTETQYF. The CDR3 DNA is TGTGCCAGTAAGGGTTGGCAGGGAACAGAGACCCAGTACTTC.